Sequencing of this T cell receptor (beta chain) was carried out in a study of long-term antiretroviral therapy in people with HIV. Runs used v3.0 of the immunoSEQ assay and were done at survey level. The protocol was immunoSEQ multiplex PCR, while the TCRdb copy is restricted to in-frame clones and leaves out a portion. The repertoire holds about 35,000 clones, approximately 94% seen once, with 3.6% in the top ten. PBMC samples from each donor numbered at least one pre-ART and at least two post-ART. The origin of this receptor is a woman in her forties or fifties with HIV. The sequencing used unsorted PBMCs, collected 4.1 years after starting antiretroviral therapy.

The CDR3 DNA reads TGTGCCAGTAGTGCCAAAACTAGCGGGGGGTCCTACGAGCAGTACTTC. It codes for CASSAKTSGGSYEQYF. The chain combines TRBV19 with TRBJ2-7; the match to TRBD2 covers 12 bases. The CDR3 runs 16 residues. CDR1 is LNHDA, CDR2 SQIVND, per germline (reference sequence). The junction had 6 bases not matched to a gene; V was cut back by 5 bases and J by 1 base.